Below, one TCR beta chain is given with its context. Antigen unknown. These data come from a study of memory CD4+ T cells and cytomegalovirus serostatus. The sort gate was single viable CD3+CD4+CD8-CD45RO+ cells for memory CD4+ T cells. Total CD4+ T cells were enriched by CD4 positive selection. V lost 11 bases and J lost 5; bases outside the gene matches: 12. Germline assignment: CDR1 MDHEN and CDR2 SYDVKM. The CDR3 totals 16 residues. The assay was immunoSEQ multiplex PCR, and TCRdb's table has in-frame clones only and misses some. The repertoire holds 35,000 to 50,000 clones, 70% to 80% seen once, with around 6.6% in the top ten. Study results and caveats: Suggested: most of the CMV-linked TCR signature lies in CD4+ memory cells. CD4+ memory repertoires contained about two fifths of the roughly 160 reported CMV TCRbeta sequences.

The genes are TRBV28 and TRBJ2-5, with TRBD2 identical over 15 bases. Input material: memory CD4+ T cells from blood. The receptor's source is an adult in good health and CMV-seronegative. The CDR3 DNA reads TGTGCCGTGGGAGGACTAGCGGGAGGGCCGGGGGAGACCCAGTACTTC. Protein: CAVGGLAGGPGETQYF.